This is a list of T cell receptor beta chains from one sample in a study of blood T cells in healthy people across ages. TCRdb redid the calling of the 5' RACE reads with MiXCR, one entry per CDR3 protein. This table has 650,000 to 800,000 distinct CDR3 sequences, around 50% appearing once. The sequencing sample was made of blood. The receptors derive from a woman at least 80 years old in good health. CDR3s include the opening cysteine and the closing phenylalanine or tryptophan. The D gene is left open where the match is weak.

>TRBV20-1|TRBJ2-1|TRBD1
CSAYALGTGYNEQFF
>TRBV29-1|TRBJ2-1|NA
CSVQIYNEQFF
>TRBV29-1|TRBJ2-1|NA
CSVDRLANEQFF
>TRBV13|TRBJ2-6|NA
CASSRGASGANVLTF
>TRBV4-2|NA|TRBD1
CASSQGNRGVYEQYF
>TRBV20-1|TRBJ2-1|TRBD2
CSASEAGGPSSYNEQFF
>TRBV7-9|TRBJ2-3|NA
CASSPSVTDTQYF
>TRBV7-3|TRBJ2-1|TRBD2
CASSLTSNAGGDNEQFF
>TRBV29-1|TRBJ2-1|NA
CSVGGWGTYTNEQFF
>TRBV7-3|TRBJ2-3|NA
CASSSRSVRYAVF
>TRBV3-1|TRBJ2-4|NA
CASGSLAKNIQYF
>TRBV27|TRBJ2-7|TRBD2
CASKTGLTSYEQYF
>TRBV20-1|TRBJ2-1|TRBD1
CSAPDRVNEQFF
>TRBV9|TRBJ1-1|NA
CASTSGRGWDTEAFF
>TRBV7-3|TRBJ1-1|NA
CASGLTLSRTEAFF
>TRBV6-5|TRBJ2-5|NA
CASSYSSTWETQYF
>TRBV28|TRBJ2-2|TRBD1
CASSPWTGGNTGELFF
>TRBV20-1|TRBJ2-5|TRBD1
CSASPGQLQETQYF
>TRBV9|TRBJ1-4|NA
CASSHGGELFF
>TRBV4-2|TRBJ2-1|NA
CASSQDHGGHNKQFF
>TRBV10-3|TRBJ2-5|NA
CAISDQKTQYF
>TRBV6-5|TRBJ2-7|NA
CASRGGQPAYEQYF
>TRBV28|TRBJ1-5|TRBD1
CASSADRGKLPQHF
>TRBV12-3/TRBV12-4|TRBJ1-6|TRBD1
CASRLDRGGSPLHF
>TRBV28|NA|TRBD2
CANRPGLLGCEQYF
>TRBV20-1|TRBJ2-5|TRBD2
CSARDFRLAIPETQYF